This T cell receptor (beta chain) was captured in a study of CD8+CD57+ T cells in acquired aplastic anemia. Germline values: CDR1 SNHLY, CDR2 FYNNEI. V gave up 0 bases and J gave up 1 base; unmatched junction bases: 3. This CDR3 has 16 residues. It was genomic DNA that served as the template for profiling TCR beta VDJ and CDR3. TCRdb re-called the reads through MiXCR, storing one row per CDR3 protein. The data show more than 200,000 distinct CDR3 sequences, less than 60% seen once. CD8+CD57+ cell expansion had been shown by flow cytometry in patients chosen for sequencing. No patient had been given any therapy when blood was sampled.

The rearrangement uses TRBV2 and TRBJ1-2; TRBD1 aligns across 9 bases. Sequencing was done on a sample of sorted CD4+, CD8+, or CD8+CD57+ T cells (not recorded which) from PBMCs. The sequence came from a human donor with aplastic anemia. CDR3 amino acids: CASSEAWTGVNYGYTF. CDR3 nucleotides: TGTGCCAGCAGTGAAGCGTGGACAGGGGTTAACTATGGCTACACCTTC.